This T cell receptor (beta chain) derives from a study of T cells in Graves' hyperthyroidism and ophthalmopathy. Study results and caveats: Ophthalmopathy and stable hyperthyroidism were separated by a 13 V-J model. Within blood appeared most thyroid clonotypes that had expanded above 0.001.

The V gene's germline CDR1 is SNHLY and CDR2 FYNNEI. J was trimmed by 3 bases and V by 4 bases; bases with no gene match: 12. CDR3 length: 18 amino acids. Remarks on this clonotype: Its antigen is unknown.

Uncontrolled infections, other autoimmune diseases, pregnancy or lactation led to exclusion of patients. Researchers took RNA transcripts and amplified the TCR beta CDR3 regions from them. TCR CDR3 regions were first amplified by RT-PCR with HTBI primers. TCRdb re-called the multiplex PCR reads through MiXCR, storing one row per CDR3 protein. The table has some 600,000 distinct CDR3 sequences, more than 45% seen once. The V gene is TRBV2, the J gene TRBJ2-7; 13 nucleotides line up with TRBD2. Sequenced material: peripheral blood or thyroid tissue (not recorded which). The sequence was collected from a woman between 18 and 30 years old with Graves' hyperthyroidism. CDR3 protein: CASSALPTSGRINYEQYF. In DNA, the CDR3 is TGTGCCAGCAGTGCCCTTCCGACTAGCGGGAGGATCAACTACGAGCAGTACTTC.